The text below deals with one T cell receptor beta chain. Antigen unknown. The trim removed 0 bases at V and 4 bases at J, leaving 5 bases unmatched. The germline CDR1 and CDR2 sequences are SGDLS and YYNGEE. This CDR3 has 16 amino acids. MiXCR was run by TCRdb on the reads, yielding one entry per CDR3 protein. Of some 220,000 distinct CDR3 sequences detected, approximately 38% appear once; the ten largest clones hold 55% to 70%. These data belong to a study of T cell repertoires in cytomegalovirus infection. Notes on the study in general: Clonotype analysis showed dominance of the ex vivo response by HLA-C-restricted CMV-specific TCR beta clonotypes.

This specimen consisted of CD8+ T cells from cultured PBMCs, obtained from culture after CMV antigen stimulation. The J gene is TRBJ2-1, the V gene TRBV9; 9 nucleotides align to TRBD1. This receptor was obtained from a human donor in good health (CMV status not recorded). Some clones in this sample may be carry-over from other donors' samples. The CDR3 coding sequence is TGTGCCAGCAGCGTAGATCTCGGGACAGGGTACAATGAGCAGTTCTTC. Encoded protein: CASSVDLGTGYNEQFF.